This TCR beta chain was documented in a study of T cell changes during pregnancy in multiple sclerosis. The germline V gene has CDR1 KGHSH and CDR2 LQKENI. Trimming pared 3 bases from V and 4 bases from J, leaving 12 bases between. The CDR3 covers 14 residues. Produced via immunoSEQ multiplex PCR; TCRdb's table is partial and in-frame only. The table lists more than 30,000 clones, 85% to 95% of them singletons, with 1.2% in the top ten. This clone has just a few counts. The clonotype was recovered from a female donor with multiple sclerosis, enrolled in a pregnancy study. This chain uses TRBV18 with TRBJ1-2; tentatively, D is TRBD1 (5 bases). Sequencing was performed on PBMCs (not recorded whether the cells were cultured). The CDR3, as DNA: TGTGCCAGCTCACCCCCGGGACCGGTCTATGGCTACACCTTC. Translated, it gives CASSPPGPVYGYTF.